A selection of T cell receptor beta chains follows, all from one sample in a study of blood T cell repertoires in COVID-19. Sequenced by immunoSEQ multiplex PCR; TCRdb stores in-frame clones only, minus some. The profile shows some 290,000 clones, 80% to 90% of them singletons. Material: peripheral blood. These receptors originate from a woman in her thirties with COVID-19, enrolled during active disease. Both conserved end residues are part of each CDR3. The D gene is left open where the match is weak. Clone size appears in some rows only: once, few, many, or a class for an expanded clone.

. 13 TRBJ1-1 . TRBV5-1 TGCGCCAGCGGGAGGGGGACTGAAGCTTTGACTTTCTTT CASGRGTEALTFF
. 12 TRBJ1-1 . TRBV27 TGTGCCAGCAGTTTGGCAGGGGCTGAAGCTTTCTTT CASSLAGAEAFF
. 15 TRBJ1-2 TRBD1 TRBV10-2 TGCGCCAGCAGTGAGATAAGGGACAGCCACTATGGCTACACCTTC CASSEIRDSHYGYTF
. 15 TRBJ2-1 . TRBV6-5 TGTGCCAGCAGTCCCCAAAGACAATCTAGGGGTGGCCAGTTCTTC CASSPQRQSRGGQFF
. 17 TRBJ1-2 TRBD1 TRBV23-1 TGCGCCAGCAGTCAAATCCGGACAGGGGGTATTGGCTATGGCTACACCTTC CASSQIRTGGIGYGYTF
. 14 TRBJ2-7 TRBD1 TRBV2 TGTGCCAGCACCGGCCGGGACAGTTCCTACGAGCAGTACTTC CASTGRDSSYEQYF
once 14 TRBJ2-1 . TRBV13 TGTGCCAGCAGCTTAGGCCTACGTTACAATGAGCAGTTCTTC CASSLGLRYNEQFF
few 14 TRBJ2-7 TRBD1 TRBV23-1 TGCGCCAGCAGTCAAGGGACAGTCTCCTACGAGCAGTACTTC CASSQGTVSYEQYF
. 14 TRBJ2-5 . TRBV6-5 TGTGCCAGCTCCCCAGCGGCTCTATATCAGACCCAGTACTTC CASSPAALYQTQYF
once 15 TRBJ2-1 TRBD2 TRBV27 TGTGCCAGCAGGGATAGCGGGGGGGCCTTCAATGAGCAGTTCTTC CASRDSGGAFNEQFF
. 13 TRBJ1-2 . TRBV14 TGTGCCAGCAGCCTGTCTCTTAGGGGAGGCTACACCTTC CASSLSLRGGYTF
. 14 TRBJ2-7 TRBD1 TRBV4-1 TGCGCCAGCAGCCAAGGGGACAGGGCAAACGAGCAGTACTTC CASSQGDRANEQYF
. 16 TRBJ1-2 TRBD1 TRBV6-1 TGTGCCAGCAGTGAAAGAGGACAGGAAGGTAACTATGGCTACACCTTC CASSERGQEGNYGYTF
. 14 TRBJ2-6 TRBD1 TRBV2 TGTGCCACCACAGGGGACTCTGGGGCCAACGTCCTGACTTTC CATTGDSGANVLTF
. 14 TRBJ1-4 TRBD1 TRBV3-1/TRBV3-2 TGTGCCAGCAGCCGGGGACAGCGTTATGAAAAACTGTTTTTT CASSRGQRYEKLFF
. 13 TRBJ1-2 TRBD1 TRBV19 TGTGCCAGTAAGGGGGCGGGGTACTATGGCTACACCTTC CASKGAGYYGYTF
. 12 TRBJ2-7 . TRBV3-1/TRBV3-2 TGTGCCAGCAGCCAAGATTCTAGGGAGCAGTACTTC CASSQDSREQYF
. 16 TRBJ1-1 . TRBV2 TGTGCCAGCAACCTCCCCCTGGGGGGTTCGAACACTGAAGCTTTCTTT CASNLPLGGSNTEAFF
. 16 TRBJ2-6 . TRBV19 TGTGCCAGTACCGCTCTTGACAGCTCTGGGGCCAACGTCCTGACTTTC CASTALDSSGANVLTF
. 15 TRBJ2-3 . TRBV7-9 TGTGCCAGCAGCTTAACGTCAGCTCGGAGGGATACGCAGTATTTT CASSLTSARRDTQYF
. 16 TRBJ1-2 . TRBV11-2 TGTGCCAGCAGCCTCGATCTTACCCCCGGGGGCTATGGCTACACCTTC CASSLDLTPGGYGYTF
. 12 TRBJ1-1 . TRBV18 TGTGCCAGCTCACCAAACAGGGCTGAAGCTTTCTTT CASSPNRAEAFF
. 13 TRBJ1-1 . TRBV3-1/TRBV3-2 TGTGCCAGCAGCTCCTGGGCCCACCCTGAAGCTTTCTTT CASSSWAHPEAFF